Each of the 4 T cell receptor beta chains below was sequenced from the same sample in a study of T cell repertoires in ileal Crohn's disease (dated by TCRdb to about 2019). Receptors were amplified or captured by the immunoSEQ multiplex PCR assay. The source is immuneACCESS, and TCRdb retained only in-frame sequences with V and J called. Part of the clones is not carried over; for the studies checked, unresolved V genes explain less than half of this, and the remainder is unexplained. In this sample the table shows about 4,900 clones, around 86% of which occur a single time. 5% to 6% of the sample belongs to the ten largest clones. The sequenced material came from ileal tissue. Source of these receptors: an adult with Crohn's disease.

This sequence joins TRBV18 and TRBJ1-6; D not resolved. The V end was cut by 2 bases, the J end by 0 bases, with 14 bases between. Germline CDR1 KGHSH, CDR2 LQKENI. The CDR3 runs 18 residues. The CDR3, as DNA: TGTGCCAGCTCACCATCCGGAGGATATAGCTCCTATAATTCACCCCTCCACTTT. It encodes CASSPSGGYSSYNSPLHF.

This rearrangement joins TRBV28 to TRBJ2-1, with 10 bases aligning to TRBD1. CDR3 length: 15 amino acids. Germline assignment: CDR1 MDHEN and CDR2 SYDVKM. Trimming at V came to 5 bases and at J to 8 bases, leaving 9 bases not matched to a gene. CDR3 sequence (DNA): TGTGCCAGCAGTCCTCCGGGACAGGGGAGTGATGAGCAGTTCTTC. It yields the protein CASSPPGQGSDEQFF. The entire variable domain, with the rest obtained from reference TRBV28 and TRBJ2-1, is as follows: DVKVTQSSRYLVKRTGEKVFLECVQDMDHENMFWYRQDPGLGLRLIYFSYDVKMKEKGDIPEGYSVSREKKERFSLILESASTNQTSMYLCASSPPGQGSDEQFFGPGTRLTVL.

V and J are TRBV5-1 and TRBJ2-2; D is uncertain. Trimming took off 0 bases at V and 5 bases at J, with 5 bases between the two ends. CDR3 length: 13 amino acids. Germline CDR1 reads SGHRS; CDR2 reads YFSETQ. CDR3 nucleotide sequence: TGCGCCAGCAGCTTGGCCGTTACCGGGGAGCTGTTTTTT. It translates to CASSLAVTGELFF. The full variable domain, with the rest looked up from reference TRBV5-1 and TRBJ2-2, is KAGVTQTPRYLIKTRGQQVTLSCSPISGHRSVSWYQQTPGQGLQFLFEYFSETQRNKGNFPGRFSGRQFSNSRSEMNVSTLELGDSALYLCASSLAVTGELFFGEGSRLTVL.

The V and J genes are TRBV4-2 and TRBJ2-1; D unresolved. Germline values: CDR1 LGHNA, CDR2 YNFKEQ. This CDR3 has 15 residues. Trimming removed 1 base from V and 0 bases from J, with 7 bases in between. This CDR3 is CASSQASSSYNEQFF. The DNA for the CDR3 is TGTGCCAGCAGCCAAGCCTCTAGCTCCTACAATGAGCAGTTCTTC.